This T cell receptor beta chain was sequenced in a study of T cells in tumors after PD-1 blockade. Study background: Each patient got pembrolizumab 200 mg every 3 weeks or cemiplimab 350 mg every 2 weeks. Some patients also took daily vismodegib 150 mg during anti-PD-1 treatment. Blood samples averaged around 110,000 templates (range about 22,000-260,000) and 35,000 to 40,000 unique clonotypes.

This clone was counted once. What it binds is not known. Germline V lookup: CDR1 LGHNA, CDR2 YNFKEQ. CDR3 length equals 15 residues. V dropped 0 bases and J dropped 0 bases, with 9 bases sitting between them. Produced via immunoSEQ multiplex PCR; TCRdb's table is partial and in-frame only. The sample holds roughly 48,000 clones, 65% to 85% seen once. Study findings and constraints: Peripheral recruitment is suggested, as some novel exhausted tumor clones were in pre-treatment blood.

The receptor's source is a human donor with basal cell carcinoma. The specimen comprised PBMCs, sampled before anti-PD-1 treatment. V gene TRBV4-2 combines with J gene TRBJ2-7, with D perhaps matching TRBD1 (5 bases). The CDR3 nucleotides read TGTGCCAGCAGCCAAGATGATGGGGCCTCCTACGAGCAGTACTTC. This gives the protein CASSQDDGASYEQYF.